The TCR beta chain under discussion was sequenced for a study of blood T cell repertoires in COVID-19 (dated by TCRdb to 2020 to 2021). A note on the overall study: The collaborator samples originated in the United States, Italy and Spain and spanned the acute and convalescent phases of COVID-19. The material from the prospective study consisted of cDNA or gDNA derived from T cells, B-cell-depleted T cells, or PBMCs. The dataset comprised deeply sampled blood TCRbeta repertoires from subjects exposed to, actively infected with, or recovered from COVID-19. The repertoires were released in a freely available public database intended as a resource for research on the immune response to SARS-CoV-2. Samples came from the ongoing ImmuneRACE study (first 160 participants) plus 1,254 subjects from 6 global collaborators. Nearly every sample came with metadata listing a de-identified subject ID, COVID-19 status, age in years and sex. Where available, HLA class I and class II types were obtained from metadata supplied by the sample provider rather than from assay-based typing. Paper-wide results and their limitations: Clinical and demographic metadata were provided uncurated, with the amount varying by source and participant.

From the cysteine up to the phenylalanine, the CDR3 has a length of 11 residues. Solely the CDR3 DNA is kept, with 33 bases framed from the first base. The germline V gene (reference sequence) gives CDR1 as DFQATT and CDR2 as SNEGSKA. V is pared back by 1 base and J by 6 bases, with 7 bases lying between the germline termini. In the case of this clone: This receptor's antigen is unknown. Base qualities are missing; no much larger clone stands one base away.

In Seattle, one collaborating source enrolled patients while the infection was active and tracked those patients longitudinally over the course of disease. Each collaborating institution followed its own protocols to collect whole blood in K2EDTA tubes. For TCRbeta analysis, collaborator samples were shipped as frozen whole blood, as isolated PBMCs, or as DNA extracted from either sample type. TCRbeta CDR3 regions were amplified from genomic DNA using the immunoSEQ Assay, a bias-controlled multiplex PCR. The study's processing was this. The number of nucleated cells in each sample was estimated from the amplification of reference gene primers within the assay. To quantify the absolute abundance of each unique TCRbeta CDR3 rearrangement, sequence reads were collapsed and filtered. For each sample, productive Simpson clonality was calculated by taking the square root of Simpson's diversity index across productive rearrangements. In TCRdb, the immuneACCESS table is reduced to in-frame sequences with V and J assigned. These tables do not hold every clone; where another copy was compared, an unresolved V gene accounts for under half, and the others remain unexplained. D and trimming come from the DNA, and the V and J calls and clone size come from that table. The sample table contains almost 200,000 clones; only one count was recorded for around 85% of them. The ten largest clonotypes hold 0.9% to 0.95% of the sample.

This TCR was sampled from a man between 60 and 70 years old with COVID-19, enrolled during active disease. The chain uses TRBV20-1 and TRBJ2-7; TRBD2 is possibly the D segment (6 matching bases). The specimen sequenced was peripheral blood. The CDR3 in this case is CSARGEAEQYF. The DNA sequence is given as TGCAGTGCTAGAGGGGAGGCCGAGCAGTACTTC.